The 32 T cell receptor beta chains below all came from one sample that was sequenced in a study of response to subunit inactivated influenza vaccine. Each CDR3 protein is one row after TCRdb ran MiXCR on the RT-PCR reads. The table has around 470,000 distinct CDR3 sequences, under 8.5% seen once. This specimen consisted of PBMCs from blood, obtained roughly 24 months after vaccination. These TCRs come from a man between 50 and 75 years old who received an inactivated influenza vaccine.

This clonotype came up a few times. The chain is built from TRBV9 and TRBJ2-3, with D possibly TRBD2 on 6 matching bases. There are 16 residues in the CDR3. Germline values: CDR1 SGDLS, CDR2 YYNGEE. The V gene lost 0 bases and the J gene lost 4 bases, with 15 bases spanning the gap. CDR3 coding DNA: TGTGCCAGCAGCGTAGGTGGTCGGGGGATGGCAGATACGCAGTATTTT. As protein: CASSVGGRGMADTQYF.

This clonotype has only a few counts. This chain joins TRBV12-3 or TRBV12-4 and TRBJ2-7; TRBD2 matches at 11 bases. The V and J ends lost 5 bases and 6 bases, in that order; junction bases with no gene match: 6. The CDR3 spans 14 residues. The CDR3 region has the DNA TGTGCCAGCAGTCTTCGTAGCGGGAGGGCCGAGCAGTACTTC. Residues: CASSLRSGRAEQYF.

This clonotype came up a few times. The V and J genes are TRBV27 and TRBJ2-1; possible D gene TRBD1, 6 bases. CDR3 length: 16 residues. Between the trimmed V and J ends, which lost 5 bases and 2 bases, there was a span of 16 bases. Germline CDR1 and CDR2: MNHEY and SMNVEV (reference sequence). The chain's CDR3 is CASSAQGFSAYNEQFF. CDR3 in DNA: TGTGCCAGCAGTGCTCAGGGGTTTTCTGCCTACAATGAGCAGTTCTTC.

This clonotype was seen only a few times. The V gene is TRBV4-2, the J gene TRBJ2-7, with D maybe TRBD2 (6 bases). CDR1 is LGHNA, CDR2 YNFKEQ, per germline. Trimming took 0 bases from V and 3 from J, leaving 15 bases between them. The CDR3 length is 16 residues. This chain's CDR3 is CASSQEAGRSLYEQYF. For the CDR3, the DNA is TGTGCCAGCAGCCAAGAAGCAGGGAGGTCCCTCTACGAGCAGTACTTC.

This clonotype was seen many times. This chain uses TRBV2 with TRBJ2-1; D may be TRBD1 (5 bases). V was clipped by 3 bases and J by 0 bases, with 6 bases between them. CDR3 length: 14 amino acids. In germline, CDR1 is SNHLY, CDR2 FYNNEI. Here the CDR3 DNA reads TGTGCCAGCAGTGACGACAGCTCCTACAATGAGCAGTTCTTC. This gives the protein CASSDDSSYNEQFF.

The chain carries TRBV6-1 and TRBJ1-1; a possible D gene is TRBD1 (5 bases). Germline assignment: CDR1 MNHNS and CDR2 SASEGT. V shed 2 bases and J shed 0 bases, with 16 bases lying between them. CDR3 length: 17 residues. The DNA of the CDR3 is TGTGCCAGCAGTGAATTTGTACAGGTTCCGATGAACACTGAAGCTTTCTTT. Its protein is CASSEFVQVPMNTEAFF.

This clonotype came up many times. V is TRBV6-2 or TRBV6-3 and J is TRBJ1-5; 7 nucleotides match TRBD1. After removal of 3 bases from V and 5 bases from J, the junction contained 4 bases not matched to a gene. Germline values: CDR1 MNHEY, CDR2 SVGEGT. The CDR3 contains 14 residues. The CDR3 nucleotides are TGTGCCAGCAGTTATTACAGGGGAGATCAGCCCCAGCATTTT. This gives the protein CASSYYRGDQPQHF.

CDR3 residues: CASSQDSDVRYGYTF. CDR3 DNA sequence: TGTGCCAGCAGCCAAGACTCGGACGTTAGATATGGCTACACCTTC. The V gene is TRBV4-2, the J gene TRBJ1-2; D is unresolved. Germline lookup yields CDR1 LGHNA and CDR2 YNFKEQ. The length of the CDR3 is 15 residues. The V gene lost 0 bases and the J gene lost 5 bases, with 13 bases spanning the gap.

A few counts support this clonotype. This chain uses TRBV11-2 with TRBJ1-4, with a weak D call TRBD1 (6 bases). CDR3 length equals 14 residues. Trimming removed 2 bases at V and 8 bases at J, with 12 bases between. In germline, CDR1 is SGHAT, CDR2 FQNNGV. Written as DNA, the CDR3 is TGTGCCAGCAGCTTATCCCAGGGGACCGAAAAACTGTTTTTT. Translated, it gives CASSLSQGTEKLFF.

The DNA for the CDR3 is TGTGCCAGCAGCCTGGGGGGACTAGCGGGGGGACTCACAGATACGCAGTATTTT. Its translation: CASSLGGLAGGLTDTQYF. This rearrangement joins TRBV5-4 to TRBJ2-3; 15 bases are a match to TRBD2. CDR3 length: 18 amino acids. Germline-derived CDR1 and CDR2 are SGHNT and YYREEE (reference sequence). V lost 4 bases to trimming and J lost 2 bases; unmatched junction nucleotides: 8.

This clonotype was seen repeatedly, ten times or more. The V call is TRBV12-3 or TRBV12-4, the J call TRBJ2-1; no clear D gene. The ends were cut back, 7 bases at V and 3 bases at J, with 10 bases in the middle. The CDR3 consists of 13 residues. The CDR3: CASTSHNYNEQFF. As DNA, the CDR3 is TGTGCCAGCACCTCACACAACTACAATGAGCAGTTCTTC.

This clonotype was detected only a few times. The genes are TRBV5-6 and TRBJ1-2; TRBD1 aligns across 7 bases. The junction had 9 bases not matched to a gene; V was cut back by 5 bases and J by 5 bases. Germline V gene lookup returns CDR1 SGHDT and CDR2 YYEEEE. CDR3 length equals 14 residues. The CDR3 protein is CASSTSGGSYGYTF. The DNA of the CDR3 is TGTGCCAGCAGTACGTCAGGGGGAAGTTATGGCTACACCTTC.

This clonotype appeared a few times. The rearrangement joins TRBV6-2 or TRBV6-3 to TRBJ2-2; D gene unclear. The V gene's germline CDR1 is MNHEY and CDR2 SVGEGT. The CDR3 extends over 13 amino acids. Deletions cut 7 bases from V and 1 base from J, with 7 bases between. The CDR3 spells CASNDKNTGELFF. In nucleotides, the CDR3 is TGTGCCAGCAACGATAAGAACACCGGGGAGCTGTTTTTT.

The V and J genes are TRBV5-1 and TRBJ2-2; no clear D gene. V was trimmed by 1 base and J by 8 bases, leaving 9 bases between them. The CDR3 is 13 amino acids. Germline CDR1 is SGHRS and CDR2 is YFSETQ. CDR3 sequence reads: CASSLFGEGELFF. For the CDR3, the DNA is TGCGCCAGCAGCTTGTTCGGAGAAGGGGAGCTGTTTTTT.

This clonotype turned up a few times. The chain joins TRBV5-1 to TRBJ2-2; D is unresolved. From germline, CDR1 is SGHRS and CDR2 YFSETQ. CDR3 length: 13 residues. Deletions cut 0 bases from V and 7 bases from J, with 7 bases between. Here the CDR3 DNA reads TGCGCCAGCAGCTTGGAACGGGTCGGGGAGCTGTTTTTT. As protein: CASSLERVGELFF.

V gene TRBV6-1 combines with J gene TRBJ1-6, with D hard to call. The CDR3 has 13 amino acids. The germline V gene has CDR1 MNHNS and CDR2 SASEGT. V shed 8 bases and J shed 8 bases, with 13 bases lying between them. The CDR3 coding sequence is TGTGCCAGCGGAGGGCTACGATATTCACCCCTCCACTTT. Translated, it gives CASGGLRYSPLHF.

The V and J genes are TRBV20-1 and TRBJ2-5; unclear D gene. Trimming removed 3 bases from V and 2 bases from J, with 7 bases in between. Germline V gives CDR1 DFQATT, CDR2 SNEGSKA (reference sequence). The CDR3 is 12 amino acids. This CDR3 is CSARELQETQYF. The CDR3, as DNA: TGCAGTGCTAGGGAGCTACAAGAGACCCAGTACTTC.

With regard to this clonotype: Germline is not matched at one junction end, which may reflect a read error. V usage is TRBV6-1 and J usage is TRBJ1-3; TRBD1 aligns across 7 bases. This CDR3 region has 15 residues. Germline V gene sequence: CDR1 MNHNS, CDR2 SASEGT. CDR3 in amino acids: CAGSGTTGPGNTIYF. CDR3 sequence (DNA): TGTGCCGGCAGTGGGACGACAGGGCCCGGAAACACCATATATTTT.

This clonotype appeared a few times. V is TRBV9 and J is TRBJ1-5; a weak D match, TRBD1 (5 bases). The V gene lost 0 bases and the J gene lost 5 bases, with 6 bases spanning the gap. CDR1 SGDLS and CDR2 YYNGEE come from the germline V gene. This CDR3 comprises 13 residues. In DNA, the CDR3 is TGTGCCAGCAGCGTAGCGGGGGATCAGCCCCAGCATTTT. Encoded protein: CASSVAGDQPQHF.

The table lists this clonotype with a few counts. The V gene is TRBV28, the J gene TRBJ2-3, with D possibly matching TRBD2 (5 bases). CDR1 and CDR2 from the germline V gene are MDHEN and SYDVKM. The CDR3 is 15 residues long. V was shortened by 8 bases and J by 0 bases, with 15 bases between the two germline ends. CDR3 nucleotides: TGTGCCAGCTCCCGACGGGAAACTAGCACAGATACGCAGTATTTT. This translates into CASSRRETSTDTQYF.

The chain is built from TRBV11-1 and TRBJ2-2; possible D gene TRBD2, 6 bases. Trimming left V 4 bases short and J 4 bases short, with 16 bases between. The germline V gene encodes CDR1 SGHAT and CDR2 FQDESV (reference sequence). The CDR3 length is 16 residues. CDR3 residues: CASSSSAQETTGELFF. The CDR3 bases are TGTGCCAGCAGCTCTAGCGCCCAGGAGACCACCGGGGAGCTGTTTTTT.

This clonotype was seen more than once but under ten times. This chain uses TRBV15 with TRBJ2-5; TRBD2 matches at 8 bases. Germline V gives CDR1 LNHNV, CDR2 YYDKDF (reference sequence). CDR3 length: 19 amino acids. V was pared by 0 bases and J by 5 bases, with 17 bases of the junction left unmatched. CDR3 loop: CATSRDRSYKRGKVETQYF. The CDR3, as DNA: TGTGCCACCAGCAGAGATCGGTCTTACAAGCGGGGGAAAGTGGAGACCCAGTACTTC.

This clonotype came up many times. The chain couples TRBV27 to TRBJ1-2, with D possibly being TRBD1 (5 bases). CDR1 is MNHEY and CDR2 is SMNVEV in the germline V gene (reference sequence). There are 15 residues in the CDR3. Trimming pared 2 bases from V and 1 base from J, leaving 11 bases between. CDR3 residues: CASSLVSGINYGYTF. The CDR3 region has the DNA TGTGCCAGCAGTTTAGTTTCAGGGATTAACTATGGCTACACCTTC.

This clonotype has just a few counts. This rearrangement joins TRBV24-1 to TRBJ1-1; 9 bases match TRBD1. Germline-derived CDR1 and CDR2 are KGHDR and SFDVKD. Germline trimming cut 3 bases from V and 4 bases from J; bases unmatched to any gene: 5. There are 15 residues in the CDR3. The CDR3, as DNA: TGTGCCACCAGTGATCCCGGACAGGGGCTCACTGAAGCTTTCTTT. Translating it yields CATSDPGQGLTEAFF.

The J gene is TRBJ2-1, the V gene TRBV9; tentatively, D is TRBD1 (6 bases). Germline V gives CDR1 SGDLS, CDR2 YYNGEE. The CDR3 sequence is 13 residues long. DNA for the CDR3: TGTCCCCGGGATGGCCGCAGGGGAAATGAGCAGTTCTTC. This codes for CPRDGRRGNEQFF. Drawing the rest from reference TRBV9 and TRBJ2-1, the complete variable domain is DSGVTQTPKHLITATGQRVTLRCSPRSGDLSVYWYQQSLDQGLQFLIQYYNGEERAKGNILERFSAQQFPDLHSELNLSSLELGDSALYFCPRDGRRGNEQFFGPGTRLTVL.

The chain joins TRBV20-1 to TRBJ2-7; D unclear. Per germline, CDR1 DFQATT and CDR2 SNEGSKA (reference sequence). CDR3 length equals 13 residues. Trimming took 2 bases from V and 2 from J, leaving 10 bases between them. The CDR3 region has the DNA TGCAGTGCTAGATCGGTGGGCCCCTACGAGCAGTACTTC. This encodes CSARSVGPYEQYF.

This chain connects TRBV29-1 to TRBJ2-1; D not certain. Germline V gene sequence: CDR1 SQVTM, CDR2 ANQGSEA. The CDR3 is 13 residues long. V was pared by 6 bases and J by 0 bases, with 9 bases between. The CDR3: CSVGRPSYNEQFF. DNA of the CDR3: TGCAGCGTGGGTCGCCCCTCCTACAATGAGCAGTTCTTC.

This clonotype was observed a handful of times. The rearrangement joins TRBV12-3 or TRBV12-4 to TRBJ2-1; 12 nucleotides match TRBD2. The CDR3 spans 17 residues. V gave up 6 bases and J gave up 0 bases; unmatched junction bases: 6. CDR3: CASRPRTSGISYNEQFF. In DNA form, the CDR3 reads TGTGCCAGCAGACCACGGACTAGCGGGATCTCCTACAATGAGCAGTTCTTC.

This clonotype was recorded a few times. This sequence joins TRBV6-2 or TRBV6-3 and TRBJ2-6; tentatively, D is TRBD1 or TRBD2 (6 bases each). The CDR3 spans 17 residues. The V gene lost 7 bases and the J gene lost 0 bases, with 16 bases spanning the gap. In germline, CDR1 is MNHEY, CDR2 SVGEGT. The CDR3 region has the DNA TGTGCCAGCACCCCCGGGGGCTCCATCTCTGGGGCCAACGTCCTGACTTTC. Translating it yields CASTPGGSISGANVLTF.

Only a few counts were recorded for this clonotype. The V call is TRBV27, the J call TRBJ2-3; D possibly corresponds to TRBD1 (5 bases). CDR1 is MNHEY and CDR2 is SMNVEV in the germline V gene (reference sequence). The CDR3 contains 14 residues. Trimming cost V 6 bases and J 2 bases, with 12 bases left between them. The DNA for the CDR3 is TGTGCCAGCAGAACAGGTGCTTTCACAGATACGCAGTATTTT. Protein: CASRTGAFTDTQYF.

This clonotype was detected only a few times. This sequence joins TRBV6-5 and TRBJ2-2, with a tentative D call TRBD2 (5 bases). Trimming took off 3 bases at V and 0 bases at J, with 11 bases between the two ends. The germline CDR1 and CDR2 sequences are MNHEY and SVGAGI. This CDR3 is built from 16 residues. The CDR3: CASSYRRQTNTGELFF. The CDR3 DNA reads as TGTGCCAGCAGTTATAGGAGGCAGACGAACACCGGGGAGCTGTTTTTT.

This clonotype showed up just a few times. The chain recombines TRBV20-1 with TRBJ1-1, with 8 nucleotides matching TRBD1. Trimming at V came to 1 base and at J to 3 bases, leaving 1 base not matched to a gene. Per the germline V gene, CDR1 is DFQATT and CDR2 is SNEGSKA (reference sequence). The CDR3 is made up of 13 amino acids. CDR3 sequence: CSARAQGDTEAFF. DNA of the CDR3: TGCAGTGCTAGAGCACAGGGGGACACTGAAGCTTTCTTT.